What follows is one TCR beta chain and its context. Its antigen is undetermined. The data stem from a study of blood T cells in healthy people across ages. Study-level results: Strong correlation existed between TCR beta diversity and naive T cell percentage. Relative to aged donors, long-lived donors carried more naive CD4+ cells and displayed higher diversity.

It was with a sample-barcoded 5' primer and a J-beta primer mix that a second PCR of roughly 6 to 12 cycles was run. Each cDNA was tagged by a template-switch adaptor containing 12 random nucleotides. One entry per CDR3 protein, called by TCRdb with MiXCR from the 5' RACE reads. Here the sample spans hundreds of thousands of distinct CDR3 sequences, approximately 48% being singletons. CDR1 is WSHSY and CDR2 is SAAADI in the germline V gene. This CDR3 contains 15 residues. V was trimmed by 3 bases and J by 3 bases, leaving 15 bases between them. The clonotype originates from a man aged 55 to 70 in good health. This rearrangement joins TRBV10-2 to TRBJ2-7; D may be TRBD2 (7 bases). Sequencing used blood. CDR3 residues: CASSDKAGANYEQYF. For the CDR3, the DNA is TGCGCCAGCAGTGACAAGGCGGGGGCTAACTACGAGCAGTACTTC.